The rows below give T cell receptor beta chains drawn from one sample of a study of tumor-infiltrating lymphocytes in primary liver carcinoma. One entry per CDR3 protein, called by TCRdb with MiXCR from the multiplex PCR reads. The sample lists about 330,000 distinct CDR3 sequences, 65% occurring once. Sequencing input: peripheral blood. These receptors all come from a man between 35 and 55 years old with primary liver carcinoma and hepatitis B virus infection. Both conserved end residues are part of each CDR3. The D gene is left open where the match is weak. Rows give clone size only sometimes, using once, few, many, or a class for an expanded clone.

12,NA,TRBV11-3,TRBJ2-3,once,CATCLDLDTQYF,TGTGCCACCTGCTTAGACCTAGATACGCAGTATTTT
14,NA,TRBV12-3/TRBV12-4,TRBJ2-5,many,CASSQDSPLETQYF,TGTGCCAGCAGTCAGGACAGTCCCTTAGAGACCCAGTACTTC
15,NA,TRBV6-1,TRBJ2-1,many,CASSAIEPSLDEQFF,TGTGCCAGCAGTGCTATAGAACCTTCTCTTGATGAGCAGTTCTTC
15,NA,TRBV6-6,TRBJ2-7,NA,CASSSPTLSSYEQYF,TGTGCCAGCAGTTCCCCGACTTTGAGCTCCTACGAGCAGTACTTC
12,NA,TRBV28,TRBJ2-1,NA,CASTSTRNKQFF,TGTGCCAGCACCTCCACTCGGAATAAGCAGTTCTTC
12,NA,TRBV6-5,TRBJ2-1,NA,CASSIDRKKKFF,TGTGCCAGCAGTATCGACAGGAAAAAGAAGTTCTTC
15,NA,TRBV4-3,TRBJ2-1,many,CASSQGTGQNNEQFF,TGCGCCAGCAGCCAAGGGACGGGGCAAAACAATGAGCAGTTCTTC
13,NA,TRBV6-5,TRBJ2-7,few,CASTEGGSYEQYF,TGTGCCAGTACGGAGGGGGGCTCCTACGAGCAGTACTTC
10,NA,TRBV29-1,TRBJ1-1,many,CSAMNTEAFF,TGCAGCGCAATGAACACTGAAGCTTTCTTT
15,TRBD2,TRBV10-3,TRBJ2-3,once,CVISGTSGSADTHYF,TGTGTCATCAGCGGGACTAGCGGGAGTGCGGATACGCACTATTTT
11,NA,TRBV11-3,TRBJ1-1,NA,CVIAEGTEAFF,TGTGTCATAGCTGAGGGCACTGAAGCTTTCTTT
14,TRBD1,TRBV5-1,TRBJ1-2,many,CASSLVPTGRGYTF,TGCGCCAGCAGCTTGGTCCCGACAGGGAGAGGCTACACCTTC
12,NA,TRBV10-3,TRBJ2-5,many,CAISSGQETQYF,TGTGCCATCAGTAGCGGGCAAGAGACCCAGTACTTC